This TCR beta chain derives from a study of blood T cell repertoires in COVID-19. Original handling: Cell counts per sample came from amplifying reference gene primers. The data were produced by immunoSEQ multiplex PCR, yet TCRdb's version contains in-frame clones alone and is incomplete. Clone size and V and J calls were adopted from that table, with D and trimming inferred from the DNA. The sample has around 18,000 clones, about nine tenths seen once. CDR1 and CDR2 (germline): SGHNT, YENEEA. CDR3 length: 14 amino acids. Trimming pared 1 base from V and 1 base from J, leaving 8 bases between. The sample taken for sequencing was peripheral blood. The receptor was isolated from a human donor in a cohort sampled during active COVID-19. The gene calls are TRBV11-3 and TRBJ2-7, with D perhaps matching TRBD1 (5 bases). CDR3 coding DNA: TGTGCCAGCAGCTTAGTCAGGGCTTCCTACGAGCAGTACTTC. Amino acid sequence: CASSLVRASYEQYF.